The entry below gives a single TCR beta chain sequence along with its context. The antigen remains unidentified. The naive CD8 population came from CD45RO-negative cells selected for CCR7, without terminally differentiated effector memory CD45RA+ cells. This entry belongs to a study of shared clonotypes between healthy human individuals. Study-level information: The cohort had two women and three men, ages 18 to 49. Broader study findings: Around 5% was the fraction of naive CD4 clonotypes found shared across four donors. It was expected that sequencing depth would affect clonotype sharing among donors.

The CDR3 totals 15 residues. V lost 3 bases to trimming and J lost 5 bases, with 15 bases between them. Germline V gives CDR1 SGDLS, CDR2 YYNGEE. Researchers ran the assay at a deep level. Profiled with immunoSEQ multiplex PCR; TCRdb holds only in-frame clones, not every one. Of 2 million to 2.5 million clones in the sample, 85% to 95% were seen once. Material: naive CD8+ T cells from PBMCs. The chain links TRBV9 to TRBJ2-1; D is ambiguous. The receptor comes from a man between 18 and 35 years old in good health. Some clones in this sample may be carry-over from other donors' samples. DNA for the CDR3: TGTGCCAGCAGCGCTCACTACAAACGCCACAATGAGCAGTTCTTC. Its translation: CASSAHYKRHNEQFF.